This T cell receptor beta chain was recovered during a study of identical twins. TCRdb re-called the 5' RACE reads with MiXCR, one entry per CDR3 protein. The sample has hundreds of thousands of distinct CDR3 sequences; 15% to 20% are singletons. Turning to this clonotype: Its antigen is as yet unknown.

Points from the study as a whole: The analysis was cross-sectional rather than longitudinal within donors.

The sample also formed part of further work on T cells expressing NK-cell markers. That work contributes: There were a handful of donors in whom these clonotypes also led the CD3+CD56-NKG2C+ fraction. HCMV specificity of the expanded NKG2C+ T cell clones stayed unclear.

The sequence derives from a woman younger than 35 in good health. The sample consisted of PBMCs.

CDR3 loop: CSARDRERAEDTQYF. For the CDR3, the DNA is TGCAGTGCTAGAGATCGGGAGCGGGCTGAAGATACGCAGTATTTT. J is TRBJ2-3 and V is TRBV20-1; a weak D match, TRBD2 (6 bases). The ends were cut back, 0 bases at V and 5 bases at J, with 15 bases in the middle. CDR3 length equals 15 residues. CDR1 and CDR2 from the germline V gene are DFQATT and SNEGSKA (reference sequence).